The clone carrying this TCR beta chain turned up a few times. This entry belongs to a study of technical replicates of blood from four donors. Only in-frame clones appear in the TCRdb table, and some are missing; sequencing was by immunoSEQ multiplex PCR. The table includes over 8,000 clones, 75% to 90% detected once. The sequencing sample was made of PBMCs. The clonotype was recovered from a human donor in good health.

CDR3 sequence reads: CASSEQGGSSYEQYF. The CDR3 coding sequence is TGTGCCAGCAGTGAACAGGGCGGGAGCTCCTACGAGCAGTACTTC. V usage is TRBV6-1 and J usage is TRBJ2-7; 7 positions agree with TRBD2. V shed 2 bases, J shed 0 bases, and the junction held 4 bases outside the gene matches. The germline CDR1 and CDR2 sequences are MNHNS and SASEGT. The CDR3 runs to 15 residues.